The clone carrying this T cell receptor (beta chain) was counted only a few times. Germline CDR1 is MDHEN and CDR2 is SYDVKM. The CDR3 runs 15 residues. V was clipped by 6 bases and J by 0 bases; unmatched bases: 7. TCRdb keeps only in-frame clones here, not all; method: immunoSEQ multiplex PCR. The table shows about 76,000 clones, with approximately 78% occurring only once. This record comes from a study of blood T cell repertoires in COVID-19. Across the whole study: From T cells, B-cell-depleted T cells, or PBMCs came the material, which was cDNA or gDNA.

This sequence originates from a human donor in a cohort sampled during active COVID-19. The sequencing input was peripheral blood. J is TRBJ2-7 and V is TRBV28; TRBD2 aligns across 8 bases. CDR3 DNA sequence: TGTGCCAGCAGCACTAGCGGCAAAAGCTCCTACGAGCAGTACTTC. Translated, it gives CASSTSGKSSYEQYF.